The present T cell receptor beta chain was sequenced within a study of blood T cell repertoires in COVID-19 (TCRdb year 2020). Study-level background: The collaborator samples originated in the United States, Italy and Spain and spanned the acute and convalescent phases of COVID-19. Samples came from the ongoing ImmuneRACE study (first 160 participants) plus 1,254 subjects from 6 global collaborators. Where available, HLA class I and class II types were taken from metadata supplied by the sample provider and were not determined by assay-based typing. The repertoires were released in a freely available public database intended as a resource for research on the immune response to SARS-CoV-2. The dataset comprised deeply sampled blood TCRbeta repertoires from subjects exposed to, actively infected with, or recovered from COVID-19. Nearly every sample came with metadata listing a de-identified subject ID, COVID-19 status, age in years and sex. The prospective study material was composed of cDNA or gDNA derived from T cells, B-cell-depleted T cells, or PBMCs.

The collaborating institutions used their own protocols to collect whole blood in K2EDTA tubes. For TCRbeta analysis, collaborator samples were shipped as frozen whole blood, as isolated PBMCs, or as DNA extracted from either sample type. Worth noting for this clone: What antigen it recognizes has not been identified. No much larger clone exists at a distance of one base, and base qualities are not known.

The immunoSEQ Assay, a bias-controlled multiplex PCR, was used to amplify TCRbeta CDR3 regions from genomic DNA. In the original analysis: The number of nucleated cells in each sample was estimated from the amplification of reference gene primers within the assay. To quantify the absolute abundance of each unique TCRbeta CDR3 rearrangement, sequence reads were collapsed and filtered. For each sample, productive Simpson clonality was calculated by taking the square root of Simpson's diversity index across productive rearrangements. TCRdb retrieved this table from immuneACCESS and kept in-frame rearrangements only. Not all clones are present; in checked studies, unresolved V genes account for under half, and no reason is known for the remainder. V, J and clone size are taken as reported in that table, and D and trimming were inferred from the DNA itself. The sample table shows some 200,000 clones, and 86% are seen once. Of the sample, 5.9% falls within the top ten clones.

V and J are truncated by 4 bases and 4 bases respectively, leaving an intervening sequence of 23 bases. Taken from cysteine to phenylalanine, the CDR3 has 18 residues. Solely the CDR3 DNA is kept, with 54 bases framed from the first base. The CDR1 and CDR2 encoded by the germline V gene are SGDLS and YYNGEE. Findings and caveats that apply to the study as a whole: The quantity of clinical and demographic metadata differed by source and by participant and was supplied without curation.

The sample was peripheral blood. The rearranged segments are TRBV9 and TRBJ1-4, with TRBD1 tentatively as D gene (5 bases match). This TCR derives from a man of 80 years or more with acute or convalescent COVID-19. This receptor carries the CDR3 CASSPGLLGTRSNEKLFF. The DNA sequence is given as TGTGCCAGCAGCCCTGGTCTACTGGGGACTAGGAGTAATGAAAAACTGTTTTTT.